These 31 T cell receptor beta chains were all obtained from the same sample, sequenced in a study of OX40 agonist ivuxolimab in advanced cancers. The method behind the library was the immunoSEQ multiplex PCR assay. Here the immuneACCESS table is served through TCRdb, limited to in-frame sequences with V and J called. Missing clones are a known gap in these copies; in checked studies unresolved V genes cover under half, and the rest lacks a known reason. For this sample there are more than 35,000 clones; 75% to 90% appear just once. Of the sample, approximately 7.5% falls within the top ten clones. The material was CD4+ or CD8+ T cells sorted from blood, obtained in a trial of the OX40 agonist ivuxolimab. Receptors originate from an adult with an advanced solid tumor such as melanoma, head and neck, liver or kidney cancer.

The chain has TRBV7-7 and TRBJ2-1, with D perhaps being TRBD1 or TRBD2 (6 bases each). V was cut by 3 bases and J by 10 bases, with 16 bases left in between. Germline loops: CDR1 SSHAT, CDR2 FNYEAQ (reference sequence). The CDR3 is 14 amino acids. As DNA, the CDR3 is TGTGCCAGCAGCTTCGACTCGGGGGCAGGAGAGCAGTTCTTC. Translated: CASSFDSGAGEQFF.

The chain has TRBV7-9 and TRBJ2-2, with D perhaps TRBD1 (6 bases). Germline V gene lookup returns CDR1 SEHNR and CDR2 FQNEAQ (reference sequence). Deletions cut 4 bases from V and 4 bases from J, with 13 bases between. CDR3 size: 15 residues. The CDR3 sequence: CASSSEGHLTGELFF. CDR3 nucleotide sequence: TGTGCCAGCAGCTCCGAGGGACACCTCACCGGGGAGCTGTTTTTT.

J is TRBJ2-2 and V is TRBV19; 9 bases line up with TRBD2. This CDR3 has 14 residues. The germline V gene has CDR1 LNHDA and CDR2 SQIVND (reference sequence). J was trimmed by 3 bases and V by 9 bases; bases with no gene match: 5. The CDR3 nucleotides are TGTGCCAGCCATAGCGGGAGACACACCGGGGAGCTGTTTTTT. This encodes CASHSGRHTGELFF.

The chain has TRBV5-4 and TRBJ1-4; no firm D call. The germline gives CDR1 SGHNT, CDR2 YYREEE (reference sequence). This CDR3 contains 15 residues. Trimming left V 5 bases short and J 1 base short, with 12 bases between. CDR3 nucleotides: TGTGCCAGCAGTCTCTACCTTGGAACTAATGAAAAACTGTTTTTT. It codes for CASSLYLGTNEKLFF.

The chain carries TRBV25-1 and TRBJ1-5, with TRBD1 identical over 11 bases. The CDR3 is 17 residues long. Germline CDR1 is MGHDK and CDR2 is SYGVNS. J gave up 0 bases and V 4 bases, and 5 bases lay outside the gene matches. The CDR3 nucleotides read TGTGCCAGCAGTGGGGACAGGGGGATTTATAGCAATCAGCCCCAGCATTTT. Translating it yields CASSGDRGIYSNQPQHF.

This rearrangement joins TRBV10-3 to TRBJ2-1; D is unresolved. Trimming pared 6 bases from V and 6 bases from J, leaving 6 bases between. The CDR3 sequence is 11 residues long. The germline CDR1 and CDR2 sequences are ENHRY and SYGVKD. The CDR3 DNA reads as TGTGCCATCAGCCTTGGCAATGAGCAGTTCTTC. Its protein product is CAISLGNEQFF.

This chain connects TRBV7-2 to TRBJ1-6, with no clear D. The CDR3 consists of 17 residues. The germline V and J ends were trimmed by 2 bases and 10 bases, with 21 bases remaining between them. Germline CDR1 is SGHTA and CDR2 is FQGNSA. Here the CDR3 DNA reads TGTGCCAGCAGCTTAAAACACTTGACGTTCGGGGTATCACCCCTCCACTTT. Protein: CASSLKHLTFGVSPLHF.

The gene calls are TRBV2 and TRBJ1-2, with 8 bases lining up with TRBD1. Per germline, CDR1 SNHLY and CDR2 FYNNEI. After removal of 3 bases from V and 0 bases from J, the junction contained 9 bases not matched to a gene. The CDR3 runs 17 residues. As DNA, the CDR3 is TGTGCCAGCAGTGATGGGGGACAGGACACCTCTAACTATGGCTACACCTTC. It translates to CASSDGGQDTSNYGYTF.

The sample holds a few counts of this clone. The chain combines TRBV19 with TRBJ1-5; TRBD1 matches 10 bases. The germline V gene encodes CDR1 LNHDA and CDR2 SQIVND (reference sequence). The CDR3 is 17 amino acids. V shed 5 bases and J 7 bases; nucleotides not matched to a gene: 14. Here the CDR3 DNA reads TGTGCCAGTAGTGCCCTACCCGGGACAGGGGTTGTACAGCCCCAGCATTTT. Translated, it gives CASSALPGTGVVQPQHF.

The V and J genes are TRBV28 and TRBJ2-7; D is undetermined. Germline lookup yields CDR1 MDHEN and CDR2 SYDVKM. V was pared by 1 base and J by 2 bases, with 3 bases between. The CDR3 runs to 12 residues. This CDR3 reads CASSLSTYEQYF. In DNA form, the CDR3 reads TGTGCCAGCAGTTTATCCACCTACGAGCAGTACTTC.

This sequence joins TRBV6-5 and TRBJ1-2; D not certain. From germline, CDR1 is MNHEY and CDR2 SVGAGI. V lost 5 bases and J 8 bases, leaving 21 bases between the germline ends. The CDR3 is made up of 15 amino acids. CDR3 coding DNA: TGTGCCAGCAGTCCCGGCGGCGACGGAATTATGGGCTACACCTTC. Residues: CASSPGGDGIMGYTF.

This clone is deemed medium-sized. The same CDR3 also results from other DNA sequences found in this sample. The chain has TRBV11-2 and TRBJ2-7; maybe TRBD1 (5 bases). The CDR3 contains 13 residues. The germline V and J ends were trimmed by 1 base and 3 bases, with 7 bases remaining between them. The germline gives CDR1 SGHAT, CDR2 FQNNGV. Written as DNA, the CDR3 is TGTGCCAGCAGCTTAGGACAGAACTACGAGCAGTACTTC. Amino acid sequence: CASSLGQNYEQYF.

The genes are TRBV25-1 and TRBJ1-1; the D gene is possibly TRBD1 (6 bases). V was shortened by 6 bases and J by 5 bases, with 10 bases between the two germline ends. The germline gives CDR1 MGHDK, CDR2 SYGVNS. The CDR3 contains 12 residues. The CDR3 DNA is TGTGCCAGCAGACAGGGTACTACTGAAGCTTTCTTT. Protein: CASRQGTTEAFF.

This sequence joins TRBV7-9 and TRBJ2-1; tentative D call: TRBD2 (6 bases). The V end was cut by 5 bases, the J end by 1 base, with 15 bases between. From germline, CDR1 is SEHNR and CDR2 FQNEAQ (reference sequence). The CDR3 totals 16 residues. CDR3: CASSRAGSLSYNEQFF. The DNA of the CDR3 is TGTGCCAGCAGCCGAGCCGGGAGTTTGTCCTACAATGAGCAGTTCTTC.

The V call is TRBV18, the J call TRBJ2-7; D is ambiguous. Trimming stripped 6 bases from V and 2 bases from J, with 17 bases between. The CDR3 is made up of 15 amino acids. The germline V gene encodes CDR1 KGHSH and CDR2 LQKENI. This chain's CDR3 is CASSVAQDSTYEQYF. The CDR3 DNA reads TGTGCCAGCTCCGTAGCCCAAGACTCAACCTACGAGCAGTACTTC.

The chain carries TRBV7-2 and TRBJ2-7; D ambiguous. CDR3 size: 11 residues. Germline CDR1 SGHTA, CDR2 FQGNSA. V dropped 5 bases and J dropped 3 bases, with 5 bases sitting between them. CDR3 in DNA: TGTGCCAGCAGCACCTTCTACGAGCAGTACTTC. Residues: CASSTFYEQYF.

The chain joins TRBV5-8 to TRBJ2-3; 12 bases align to TRBD2. The trim removed 3 bases at V and 4 bases at J, leaving 15 bases unmatched. This CDR3 has 19 amino acids. CDR1 and CDR2 from the germline V gene are SGHTS and YDEGEE. CDR3 residues: CASSSQPGLAGPGADTQYF. DNA for the CDR3: TGTGCCAGCAGCTCCCAGCCGGGACTAGCGGGCCCCGGAGCAGATACGCAGTATTTT.

The chain uses TRBV30 and TRBJ1-3, with D possibly being TRBD1 (6 bases). Trimming removed 4 bases at V and 6 bases at J, with 10 bases between. Per germline, CDR1 GTSNPN and CDR2 SVGIG (reference sequence). CDR3 length: 12 residues. Written as DNA, the CDR3 is TGTGCCTGGACCCTGGGGGCAAACACCATATATTTT. Translated, it gives CAWTLGANTIYF.

The V call is TRBV6-1, the J call TRBJ1-1; the D gene is possibly TRBD1 (6 bases). Between the trimmed V and J ends, which lost 8 bases and 6 bases, there was a span of 13 bases. There are 12 residues in the CDR3. The germline CDR1 and CDR2 sequences are MNHNS and SASEGT. CDR3 coding DNA: TGTGCCAGCCTCCTTCGGACAGCTGAAGCTTTCTTT. Its protein product is CASLLRTAEAFF.

This rearrangement joins TRBV6-6 to TRBJ2-3; 11 positions agree with TRBD2. After removal of 6 bases from V and 6 bases from J, the junction contained 5 bases not matched to a gene. Germline CDR1 and CDR2: MNHNY and SVGAGI (reference sequence). This CDR3 has 14 amino acids. The CDR3 region is CASSLAGGSDTQYF. In DNA, the CDR3 is TGTGCCAGCAGCCTAGCGGGAGGCTCTGATACGCAGTATTTT.

The chain's CDR3 is CASRRQGLVEKLFF. CDR3 sequence (DNA): TGTGCCAGCAGGCGACAGGGGCTAGTTGAAAAACTGTTTTTT. The chain couples TRBV6-5 to TRBJ1-4; the match to TRBD1 covers 8 bases. The CDR3 totals 14 residues. Germline assignment: CDR1 MNHEY and CDR2 SVGAGI. V was pared by 6 bases and J by 7 bases, with 7 bases of the junction left unmatched.

This chain links TRBV29-1 with TRBJ2-1; weak D call: TRBD1 (6 bases). The CDR3 sequence is 14 residues long. Germline V CDR1 and CDR2: SQVTM, ANQGSEA. Trimming cost V 1 base and J 8 bases, with 15 bases left between them. Here the CDR3 reads CSVEGGRGSDEQFF. The CDR3 nucleotides read TGCAGCGTTGAAGGGGGCAGGGGATCGGATGAGCAGTTCTTC.

The chain couples TRBV19 to TRBJ2-1; D perhaps matches TRBD1 (5 bases). CDR1 is LNHDA, CDR2 SQIVND, per germline (reference sequence). The CDR3 covers 13 residues. Trimming pared 6 bases from V and 4 bases from J, leaving 10 bases between. In nucleotides, the CDR3 is TGTGCCAGTAGATCGGACACTTACAATGAGCAGTTCTTC. Amino acids: CASRSDTYNEQFF. The variable domain in full, completed from reference TRBV19 and TRBJ2-1, reads DGGITQSPKYLFRKEGQNVTLSCEQNLNHDAMYWYRQDPGQGLRLIYYSQIVNDFQKGDIAEGYSVSREKKESFPLTVTSAQKNPTAFYLCASRSDTYNEQFFGPGTRLTVL.

This clone was observed a handful of times. This chain connects TRBV6-5 to TRBJ1-3, with a weak D call TRBD1 (5 bases). Germline V gene lookup returns CDR1 MNHEY and CDR2 SVGAGI. This CDR3 has 15 amino acids. Trimming took off 2 bases at V and 1 base at J, with 9 bases between the two ends. The CDR3 DNA reads as TGTGCCAGCAGTTACGGGGGTGTTTCTGGAAACACCATATATTTT. It is translated as CASSYGGVSGNTIYF.

This clone was seen a handful of times. The genes are TRBV7-8 and TRBJ2-5; no definite D call. The germline V and J ends were trimmed by 1 base and 6 bases, with 9 bases remaining between them. Per the germline V gene, CDR1 is SGHVS and CDR2 is FQNEAQ. The CDR3 is 13 residues long. This CDR3 is CASSLGGYKTQYF. The DNA for the CDR3 is TGTGCCAGCAGCTTAGGAGGTTACAAGACCCAGTACTTC.

This sequence joins TRBV7-9 and TRBJ2-7, with 8 bases fitting TRBD1. The V segment lost 1 base and the J segment 2 bases; nucleotides outside the gene matches: 4. The CDR3 is 15 amino acids. The V gene's germline CDR1 is SEHNR and CDR2 FQNEAQ (reference sequence). DNA for the CDR3: TGTGCCAGCAGCTTAGGAGGGACAGGAGCCTACGAGCAGTACTTC. Translating gives CASSLGGTGAYEQYF.

The chain carries TRBV2 and TRBJ2-1, with 9 nucleotides matching TRBD1. The CDR3 covers 14 residues. V trimming: 7 bases; J trimming: 12 bases; junction bases outside the gene matches: 13. CDR1 and CDR2 (germline): SNHLY, FYNNEI. CDR3 region: CASIPGQGEFGQFF. CDR3 nucleotide sequence: TGTGCCAGCATCCCGGGACAGGGTGAATTTGGGCAGTTCTTC.

The chain links TRBV19 to TRBJ2-1; D possibly uses TRBD1 or TRBD2 (5 bases each). The CDR3 loop spans 14 amino acids. CDR1 and CDR2 (germline): LNHDA, SQIVND (reference sequence). V dropped 5 bases and J dropped 4 bases, with 12 bases sitting between them. CDR3 DNA: TGTGCCAGTAGTCCCTTGGGACCTTACAATGAGCAGTTCTTC. Encoded protein: CASSPLGPYNEQFF.

This chain connects TRBV29-1 to TRBJ2-7, with unresolved D. The V gene lost 7 bases and the J gene lost 0 bases, with 16 bases spanning the gap. This CDR3 comprises 14 residues. The V gene's germline CDR1 is SQVTM and CDR2 ANQGSEA. CDR3 DNA sequence: TGCAGCGGCTATAGTGGTTCCCCCTCCTACGAGCAGTACTTC. This gives the protein CSGYSGSPSYEQYF.

The chain carries TRBV7-9 and TRBJ2-5; the match to TRBD2 covers 8 bases. The V gene's germline CDR1 is SEHNR and CDR2 FQNEAQ (reference sequence). The CDR3 sequence is 15 residues long. The V gene end was trimmed by 5 bases and the J gene end by 4 bases; junction bases not matched to a gene: 9. The CDR3 nucleotides read TGTGCCAGCAGCACATCCCAGGGACTAGGAGAGACCCAGTACTTC. As protein: CASSTSQGLGETQYF. Variable domain in full (rest from reference TRBV7-9 and TRBJ2-5): DTGVSQNPRHKITKRGQNVTFRCDPISEHNRLYWYRQTLGQGPEFLTYFQNEAQLEKSRLLSDRFSAERPKGSFSTLEIQRTEQGDSAMYLCASSTSQGLGETQYFGPGTRLLVL.

This sequence joins TRBV6-6 and TRBJ2-7, with D uncertain. The CDR3 is 13 residues long. Germline lookup yields CDR1 MNHNY and CDR2 SVGAGI (reference sequence). V was cut by 2 bases and J by 7 bases, with 12 bases left in between. As DNA, the CDR3 is TGTGCCAGCAGTTACGGCAGGTCGAGGGAGCAGTACTTC. This sequence encodes CASSYGRSREQYF.